This is a list of T cell receptor beta chains from one sample in a study of blood T cell repertoires in COVID-19. Clones were sequenced by immunoSEQ multiplex PCR, and TCRdb holds only the in-frame ones, with some missing. Found here are about 120,000 clones, approximately 84% of them singletons; the top ten hold around 3.4%. Sequenced sample: peripheral blood. Receptors originate from a man aged 40-49 years with acute or convalescent COVID-19. Both conserved end residues are part of each CDR3. The order of the fields is clone size, V gene, J gene, D gene, CDR3 protein, CDR3 DNA. A D gene is named only where the DNA matches it firmly. For some rows the clone size is stated as once, few or many, or as a class when expanded; others skip it.

size: NA
V: TRBV30
J: TRBJ2-2
D: NA
CDR3: CAWTPRANTGELFF
DNA: TGTGCCTGGACTCCGCGGGCGAACACCGGGGAGCTGTTTTTT

size: NA
V: TRBV7-9
J: TRBJ2-2
D: NA
CDR3: CASSLPRGANTGELFF
DNA: TGTGCCAGCAGCCTGCCTAGGGGCGCGAACACCGGGGAGCTGTTTTTT

size: NA
V: TRBV5-4
J: TRBJ2-1
D: NA
CDR3: CASSGGGEYNEQFF
DNA: TGTGCCAGCAGCGGAGGGGGGGAGTACAATGAGCAGTTCTTC

size: NA
V: TRBV2
J: TRBJ1-6
D: TRBD1
CDR3: CASSQDRSSYNSPLHF
DNA: TGTGCCAGCAGTCAGGACAGGAGCTCCTATAATTCACCCCTCCACTTT

size: NA
V: TRBV5-4
J: TRBJ1-2
D: TRBD1
CDR3: CASSLEGAGDVGNYGYTF
DNA: TGTGCCAGCAGCTTGGAGGGGGCAGGGGACGTAGGGAACTATGGCTACACCTTC

size: NA
V: TRBV4-2
J: TRBJ1-4
D: NA
CDR3: CASSQDEAGGVRLFF
DNA: TGTGCCAGCAGCCAAGATGAGGCAGGCGGGGTTCGGCTGTTTTTT

size: NA
V: TRBV5-5
J: TRBJ2-1
D: NA
CDR3: CASCDRGGSYNEQFF
DNA: TGTGCCAGCTGCGACAGGGGAGGGTCCTACAATGAGCAGTTCTTC

size: NA
V: TRBV7-3
J: TRBJ2-5
D: NA
CDR3: CASSQSPTGTETQYF
DNA: TGTGCCAGCAGCCAAAGCCCCACAGGGACGGAGACCCAGTACTTC

size: NA
V: TRBV10-3
J: TRBJ2-3
D: TRBD2
CDR3: CAISSPTTTSMWSDTQYF
DNA: TGTGCCATCAGCTCCCCTACCACGACTAGCATGTGGTCAGATACGCAGTATTTT

size: few
V: TRBV30
J: TRBJ1-1
D: NA
CDR3: CAWAGRGTEAFF
DNA: TGTGCCTGGGCTGGCCGGGGCACTGAAGCTTTCTTT

size: NA
V: TRBV3-1/TRBV3-2
J: TRBJ1-5
D: NA
CDR3: CASSHNGRGFSNQPQHF
DNA: TGTGCCAGCAGCCACAATGGCAGGGGATTTAGCAATCAGCCCCAGCATTTT

size: NA
V: TRBV18
J: TRBJ2-1
D: TRBD1
CDR3: CASSDGTGGREQFF
DNA: TGTGCCAGCTCAGACGGGACAGGGGGCCGTGAGCAGTTCTTC

size: NA
V: TRBV12-5
J: TRBJ2-6
D: NA
CDR3: CASGLAKGLDAASGANVLTF
DNA: TGTGCTAGTGGTTTGGCAAAAGGTCTGGATGCGGCCTCTGGGGCCAACGTCCTGACTTTC

size: NA
V: TRBV7-9
J: TRBJ2-4
D: NA
CDR3: CASSPRTDIQYF
DNA: TGTGCCAGCAGCCCACGGACTGACATTCAGTACTTC

size: once
V: TRBV14
J: TRBJ2-2
D: NA
CDR3: CASSQVRTVNTGELFF
DNA: TGTGCCAGCAGCCAAGTGCGGACAGTCAACACCGGGGAGCTGTTTTTT

size: NA
V: TRBV7-9
J: TRBJ1-1
D: TRBD1
CDR3: CASFGQGGTEAFF
DNA: TGTGCCAGCTTTGGACAGGGGGGCACTGAAGCTTTCTTT

size: NA
V: TRBV18
J: TRBJ2-1
D: TRBD1
CDR3: CASSTTTGDGVRQFF
DNA: TGTGCCAGCTCTACTACTACAGGGGATGGAGTGAGGCAGTTCTTC

size: once
V: TRBV7-2
J: TRBJ2-7
D: NA
CDR3: CASSTRGRGGGTYEQYF
DNA: TGTGCCAGCAGCACCCGAGGGAGAGGGGGGGGAACCTACGAGCAGTACTTC

size: NA
V: TRBV6-5
J: TRBJ2-5
D: TRBD1
CDR3: CASRQGETQYF
DNA: TGTGCCAGCAGACAGGGGGAGACCCAGTACTTC

size: NA
V: TRBV30
J: TRBJ1-1
D: TRBD1
CDR3: CAWSVQGGRAFF
DNA: TGTGCCTGGAGTGTACAGGGGGGGAGAGCTTTCTTT

size: NA
V: TRBV5-1
J: TRBJ2-1
D: TRBD2
CDR3: CASSPLLAGSHNEQFF
DNA: TGCGCCAGCAGCCCGCTACTAGCGGGGTCCCACAATGAGCAGTTCTTC

size: few
V: TRBV21-1
J: TRBJ2-5
D: NA
CDR3: CASSKVGAPIQETQYF
DNA: TGTGCCAGCAGCAAAGTGGGAGCCCCAATCCAAGAGACCCAGTACTTC